The entry below gives a single TCR beta chain sequence along with its context. The V gene end was trimmed by 7 bases and the J gene end by 6 bases; junction bases not matched to a gene: 15. The CDR3 has 16 amino acids. CDR1 is MDHEN and CDR2 is SYDVKM in the germline V gene. Use of 60 Vbeta and 13 Jbeta primers characterized the PCR. Sequencing used immunoSEQ multiplex PCR; TCRdb keeps in-frame clones, though not all of them. The repertoire includes some 90,000 clones, 78% of them detected once, and under 4% sits in the top ten. This record comes from a study of cytomegalovirus exposure and HLA in healthy donors.

The V and J genes are TRBV28 and TRBJ1-5; 7 nucleotides agree with TRBD1. Sequenced material: PBMCs. The receptor comes from a woman aged 40 to 50 in good health and CMV-seronegative. In DNA form, the CDR3 reads TGTGCCAGCATTCAGACCGGCAGGGGGTATGGTCAGCCCCAGCATTTT. Protein sequence: CASIQTGRGYGQPQHF.